Each of the 15 T cell receptor beta chains below was sequenced from the same sample in a study of blood T cell repertoires in COVID-19. The repertoire was sequenced with immunoSEQ multiplex PCR; TCRdb's copy has only in-frame clones and lacks some. The sample contains roughly 300,000 clones, around 87% of which appear only once. Sequencing input: peripheral blood. All receptors come from a woman aged 45-65 years who had recovered from COVID-19.

The gene calls are TRBV7-2 and TRBJ1-1; D remains unclear. The CDR3 covers 13 residues. Germline CDR1 SGHTA, CDR2 FQGNSA. The V and J ends lost 10 bases and 5 bases respectively, with 17 bases between them. The CDR3 DNA sequence: TGTGCCACGGAGACCGCTTGGCGGACTGAAGCTTTCTTT. This gives the protein CATETAWRTEAFF. The full variable domain, with the rest looked up from reference TRBV7-2 and TRBJ1-1, is GAGVSQSPSNKVTEKGKDVELRCDPISGHTALYWYRQSLGQGLEFLIYFQGNSAPDKSGLPSDRFSAERTGGSVSTLTIQRTQQEDSAVYLCATETAWRTEAFFGQGTRLTVV.

This rearrangement joins TRBV30 to TRBJ2-7, with 9 bases identical to TRBD1. With V trimmed by 4 bases and J by 5 bases, 9 bases remained unmatched. From germline, CDR1 is GTSNPN and CDR2 SVGIG (reference sequence). The CDR3 is made up of 14 amino acids. As DNA, the CDR3 is TGTGCCTGGACTCCACAGGGGGCTTATAACGAGCAGTACTTC. Translating gives CAWTPQGAYNEQYF.

The genes are TRBV9 and TRBJ2-5, with a weak D call TRBD2 (6 bases). Germline V gene sequence: CDR1 SGDLS, CDR2 YYNGEE. The CDR3 consists of 15 residues. V gave up 4 bases and J gave up 4 bases, with 17 bases separating them. This chain's CDR3 is CASSPTGTYRETQYF. The CDR3 DNA is TGTGCCAGCAGCCCGACGGGGACTTATAGAGAGACCCAGTACTTC.

The gene calls are TRBV27 and TRBJ1-4, with D uncertain. V was trimmed by 0 bases and J by 6 bases, leaving 11 bases between them. This CDR3 has 15 amino acids. Per the germline V gene, CDR1 is MNHEY and CDR2 is SMNVEV (reference sequence). The CDR3 sequence: CASSLSGRRDEKLFF. CDR3 DNA: TGTGCCAGCAGTTTATCGGGTCGTCGGGATGAAAAACTGTTTTTT.

A note on this clone: This sample includes further DNA sequences coding for the same CDR3. CDR3 coding DNA: TGTGCCAGCAGTTCGGGACAGGGGAATCAGCCCCAGCATTTT. Its protein is CASSSGQGNQPQHF. The chain joins TRBV28 to TRBJ1-5, with 10 bases identical to TRBD1. The CDR3 has 14 residues. Germline CDR1 and CDR2: MDHEN and SYDVKM. V trimming: 4 bases; J trimming: 4 bases; junction bases outside the gene matches: 1.

CDR3: CASSPGWRVNEKLFF. The CDR3 nucleotides read TGCGCCAGCAGCCCAGGTTGGAGGGTTAATGAAAAACTGTTTTTT. The rearrangement joins TRBV4-1 to TRBJ1-4; D is unresolved. CDR1 is MGHRA, CDR2 YSYEKL, per germline. The CDR3 runs 15 residues. V was trimmed by 4 bases and J by 4 bases, leaving 13 bases between them.

This chain connects TRBV7-8 to TRBJ1-3; D may be TRBD1 (6 bases). The CDR3 has 17 amino acids. Germline CDR1 and CDR2: SGHVS and FQNEAQ. Trimming pared 6 bases from V and 4 bases from J, leaving 22 bases between. In DNA form, the CDR3 reads TGTGCCAGCAGTTCAACCCGAGGCACAGGGTCAGGAAACACCATATATTTT. It is translated as CASSSTRGTGSGNTIYF. Full variable domain (rest looked up from reference TRBV7-8 and TRBJ1-3): GAGVSQSPRYKVAKRGQDVALRCDPISGHVSLFWYQQALGQGPEFLTYFQNEAQLDKSGLPSDRFFAERPEGSVSTLKIQRTQQEDSAVYLCASSSTRGTGSGNTIYFGEGSWLTVV.

This chain uses TRBV3-1 (or the pseudogene TRBV3-2) with TRBJ2-7; 13 bases map to TRBD2. Trimming removed 3 bases from V and 2 bases from J; junction bases left unmatched: 4. The CDR3 contains 16 residues. From germline, CDR1 is LGHDT and CDR2 YNNKEL (reference sequence). The CDR3 reads CASSQGLAGSAYEQYF. CDR3 coding DNA: TGTGCCAGCAGCCAGGGACTAGCGGGATCTGCCTACGAGCAGTACTTC.

The chain recombines TRBV9 with TRBJ1-1, with 7 bases matching TRBD1. This CDR3 contains 10 residues. V shed 4 bases, J shed 11 bases, and the junction held 2 bases outside the gene matches. The germline gives CDR1 SGDLS, CDR2 YYNGEE. As DNA, the CDR3 is TGTGCCAGCAGCCCAGGGGGGGCTTTCTTT. The encoded protein is CASSPGGAFF.

V usage is TRBV7-7 and J usage is TRBJ1-1; D is ambiguous. The CDR3 contains 13 residues. The ends were cut back, 1 base at V and 5 bases at J, with 8 bases in the middle. Germline CDR1 is SSHAT and CDR2 is FNYEAQ (reference sequence). The CDR3 reads CASSLGTDTEAFF. Here the CDR3 DNA reads TGTGCCAGCAGCTTAGGAACAGATACTGAAGCTTTCTTT. Based on the CDR3 plus reference TRBV7-7 and TRBJ1-1, the full variable domain is GAGVSQSPRYKVTKRGQDVTLRCDPISSHATLYWYQQALGQGPEFLTYFNYEAQPDKSGLPSDRFSAERPEGSISTLTIQRTEQRDSAMYRCASSLGTDTEAFFGQGTRLTVV.

This chain connects TRBV6-5 to TRBJ2-7, with 12 bases identical to TRBD2. The germline CDR1 and CDR2 sequences are MNHEY and SVGAGI. With V trimmed by 2 bases and J by 4 bases, 6 bases remained unmatched. CDR3 size: 16 residues. The CDR3: CASSYTATSGRYEQYF. The CDR3 bases are TGTGCCAGCAGTTACACAGCGACTAGCGGGAGATACGAGCAGTACTTC.

The V call is TRBV5-6, the J call TRBJ2-7, with 9 bases identical to TRBD1. The junction had 5 bases not matched to a gene; V was cut back by 3 bases and J by 4 bases. CDR3 length equals 14 residues. In germline, CDR1 is SGHDT, CDR2 YYEEEE. The DNA for the CDR3 is TGTGCCAGCAGCTGGGGACAGGGTTCTTACGAGCAGTACTTC. Translating gives CASSWGQGSYEQYF.

V gene TRBV19 combines with J gene TRBJ2-1; 7 bases match TRBD1. This CDR3 spans 15 amino acids. CDR1 is LNHDA and CDR2 is SQIVND in the germline V gene (reference sequence). V lost 6 bases to trimming and J lost 0 bases; unmatched junction nucleotides: 5. The CDR3 bases are TGTGCCAGTAGCCGCGACAGGGACTCCTACAATGAGCAGTTCTTC. This codes for CASSRDRDSYNEQFF.

This chain links TRBV5-5 with TRBJ1-2; 9 bases agree with TRBD1. Germline-derived CDR1 and CDR2 are SGHKS and YYEKEE (reference sequence). Unmatched junction bases numbered 8, after V lost 0 bases and J lost 2 bases. The CDR3 length is 17 residues. The chain's CDR3 is CASSLALGQGGNYGYTF. The DNA of the CDR3 is TGTGCCAGCAGCTTGGCGCTGGGACAGGGAGGAAACTATGGCTACACCTTC.

CDR3 nucleotide sequence: TGTGCCAGTCGAGATCACAGGGGGCTAGACTATGGCTACACCTTC. Amino acid sequence: CASRDHRGLDYGYTF. The chain combines TRBV19 with TRBJ1-2; 9 bases are a match to TRBD1. Germline V lookup: CDR1 LNHDA, CDR2 SQIVND (reference sequence). V dropped 8 bases and J dropped 3; count of bases not matched to a gene: 10. The CDR3 length is 15 residues.